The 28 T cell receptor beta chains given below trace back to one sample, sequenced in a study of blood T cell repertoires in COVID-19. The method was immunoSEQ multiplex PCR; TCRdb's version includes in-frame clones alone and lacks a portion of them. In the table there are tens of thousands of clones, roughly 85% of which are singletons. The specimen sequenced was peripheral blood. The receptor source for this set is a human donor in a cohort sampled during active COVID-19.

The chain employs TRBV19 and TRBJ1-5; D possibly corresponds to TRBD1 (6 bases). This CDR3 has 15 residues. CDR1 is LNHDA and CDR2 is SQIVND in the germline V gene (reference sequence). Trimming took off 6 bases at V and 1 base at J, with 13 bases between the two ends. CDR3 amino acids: CASRTTGSSNQPQHF. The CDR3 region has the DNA TGTGCCAGTAGGACTACAGGGTCGAGCAATCAGCCCCAGCATTTT.

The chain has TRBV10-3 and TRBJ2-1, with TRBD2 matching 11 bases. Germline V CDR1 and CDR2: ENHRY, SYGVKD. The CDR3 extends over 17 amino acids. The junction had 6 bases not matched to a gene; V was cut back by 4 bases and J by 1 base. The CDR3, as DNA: TGTGCCATCAGTGTTCCGACTAGCGGGGTTTCCTACAATGAGCAGTTCTTC. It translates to CAISVPTSGVSYNEQFF.

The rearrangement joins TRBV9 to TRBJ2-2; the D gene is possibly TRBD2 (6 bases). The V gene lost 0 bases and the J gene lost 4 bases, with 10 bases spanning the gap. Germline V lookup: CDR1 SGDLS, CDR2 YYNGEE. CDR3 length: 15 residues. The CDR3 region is CASSVAEGFTGELFF. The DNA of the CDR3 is TGTGCCAGCAGCGTAGCGGAGGGGTTCACCGGGGAGCTGTTTTTT.

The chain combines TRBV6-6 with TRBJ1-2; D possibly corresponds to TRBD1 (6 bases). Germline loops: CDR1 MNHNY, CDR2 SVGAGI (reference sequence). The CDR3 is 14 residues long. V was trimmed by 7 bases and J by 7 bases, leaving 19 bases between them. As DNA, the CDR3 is TGTGCCAGCACTCCCGGGGGGCGCGGGAGTGGCTACACCTTC. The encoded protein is CASTPGGRGSGYTF.

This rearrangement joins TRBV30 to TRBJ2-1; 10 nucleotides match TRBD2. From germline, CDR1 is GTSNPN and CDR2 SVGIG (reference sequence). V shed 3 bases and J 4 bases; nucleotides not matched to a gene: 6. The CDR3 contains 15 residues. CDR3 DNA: TGTGCCTGGAGCGTAGCGGGAGGAGTGTACAATGAGCAGTTCTTC. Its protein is CAWSVAGGVYNEQFF.

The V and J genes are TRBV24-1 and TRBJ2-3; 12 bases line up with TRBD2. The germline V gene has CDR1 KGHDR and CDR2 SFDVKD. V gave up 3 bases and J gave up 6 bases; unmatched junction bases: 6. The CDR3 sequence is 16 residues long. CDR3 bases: TGTGCCACCAGTGATCCACTAGCGGGGGGTAGGGATACGCAGTATTTT. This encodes CATSDPLAGGRDTQYF.

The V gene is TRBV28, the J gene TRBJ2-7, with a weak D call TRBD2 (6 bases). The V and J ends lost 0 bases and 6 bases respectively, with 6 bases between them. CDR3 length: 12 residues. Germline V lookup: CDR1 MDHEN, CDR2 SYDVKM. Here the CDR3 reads CASSLWGGEQYF. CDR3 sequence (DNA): TGTGCCAGCAGTTTATGGGGGGGCGAGCAGTACTTC.

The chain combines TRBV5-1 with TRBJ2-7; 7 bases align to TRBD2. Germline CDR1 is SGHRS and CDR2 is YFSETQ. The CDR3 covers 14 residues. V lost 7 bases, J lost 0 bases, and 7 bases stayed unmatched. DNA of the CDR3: TGCGCCAGCCAGACTAGCCCGAGCTCCTACGAGCAGTACTTC. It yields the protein CASQTSPSSYEQYF.

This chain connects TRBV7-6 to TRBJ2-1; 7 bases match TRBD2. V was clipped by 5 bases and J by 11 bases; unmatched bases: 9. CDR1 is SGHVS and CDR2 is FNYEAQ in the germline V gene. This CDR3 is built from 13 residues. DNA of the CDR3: TGTGCCAGCAGCCAAGGACTAGACTCTAAGCAGTTCTTC. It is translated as CASSQGLDSKQFF.

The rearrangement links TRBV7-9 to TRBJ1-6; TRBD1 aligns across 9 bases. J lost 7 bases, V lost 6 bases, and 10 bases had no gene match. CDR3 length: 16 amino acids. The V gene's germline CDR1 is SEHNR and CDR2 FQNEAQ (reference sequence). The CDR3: CASSLVSGTGNSPLHF. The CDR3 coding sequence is TGTGCCAGCAGTCTCGTTTCTGGGACAGGGAATTCACCCCTCCACTTT.

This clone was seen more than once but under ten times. The CDR3 is CASSNHRVAEAFF. The CDR3 coding sequence is TGTGCCAGCAGCAACCACAGGGTGGCTGAAGCTTTCTTT. The chain joins TRBV6-5 to TRBJ1-1; a weak D match, TRBD1 (6 bases). Germline V gene data show CDR1 as MNHEY and CDR2 as SVGAGI. V was shortened by 6 bases and J by 6 bases, with 14 bases between the two germline ends. The CDR3 runs to 13 residues.

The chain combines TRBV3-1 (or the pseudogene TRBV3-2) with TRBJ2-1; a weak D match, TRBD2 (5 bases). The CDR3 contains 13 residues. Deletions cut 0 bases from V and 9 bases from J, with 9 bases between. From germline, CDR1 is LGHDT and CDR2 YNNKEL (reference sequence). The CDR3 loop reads CASSQEPGSEQFF. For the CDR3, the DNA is TGTGCCAGCAGCCAAGAACCGGGGAGTGAGCAGTTCTTC.

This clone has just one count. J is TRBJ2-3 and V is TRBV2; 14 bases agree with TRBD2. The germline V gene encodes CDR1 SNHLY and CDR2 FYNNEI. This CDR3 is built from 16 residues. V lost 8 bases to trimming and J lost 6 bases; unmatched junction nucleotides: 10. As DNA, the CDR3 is TGTGCCAGCGCCGGGACTAGCGGGAGAACAGGGGATACGCAGTATTTT. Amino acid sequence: CASAGTSGRTGDTQYF.

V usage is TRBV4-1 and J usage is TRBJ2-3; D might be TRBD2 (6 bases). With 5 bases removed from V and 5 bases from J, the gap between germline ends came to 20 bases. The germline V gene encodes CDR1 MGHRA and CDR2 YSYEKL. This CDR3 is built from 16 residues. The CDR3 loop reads CASSSRPGALGDTQYF. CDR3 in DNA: TGCGCCAGCAGCTCCCGACCGGGAGCCCTGGGAGATACGCAGTATTTT.

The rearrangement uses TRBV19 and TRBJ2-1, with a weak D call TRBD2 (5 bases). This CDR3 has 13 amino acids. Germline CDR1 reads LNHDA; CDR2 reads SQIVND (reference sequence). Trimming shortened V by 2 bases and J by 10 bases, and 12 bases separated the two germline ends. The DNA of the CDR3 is TGTGCCAGTAGTATAACAGCGCGCGGGGAGCAGTTCTTC. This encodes CASSITARGEQFF.

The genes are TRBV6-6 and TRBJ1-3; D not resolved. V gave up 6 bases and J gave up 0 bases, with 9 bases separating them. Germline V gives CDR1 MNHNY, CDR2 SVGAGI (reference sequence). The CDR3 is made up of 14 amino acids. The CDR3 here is CASSPASSGNTIYF. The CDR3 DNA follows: TGTGCCAGCAGCCCAGCGAGCTCTGGAAACACCATATATTTT.

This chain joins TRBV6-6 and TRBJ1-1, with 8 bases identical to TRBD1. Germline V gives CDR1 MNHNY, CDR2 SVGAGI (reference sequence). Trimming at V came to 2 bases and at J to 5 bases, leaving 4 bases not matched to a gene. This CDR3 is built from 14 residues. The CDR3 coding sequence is TGTGCCAGCAGTTACGACAGGGGTGGGACTGAAGCTTTCTTT. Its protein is CASSYDRGGTEAFF.

CDR3 bases: TGTGCCAGCAGTGAGGTAATCGGCAATGAGCAGTTCTTC. As protein: CASSEVIGNEQFF. The chain joins TRBV6-1 to TRBJ2-1; D remains ambiguous. This CDR3 contains 13 residues. V was pared by 3 bases and J by 6 bases, with 9 bases between. Germline V gene sequence: CDR1 MNHNS, CDR2 SASEGT.

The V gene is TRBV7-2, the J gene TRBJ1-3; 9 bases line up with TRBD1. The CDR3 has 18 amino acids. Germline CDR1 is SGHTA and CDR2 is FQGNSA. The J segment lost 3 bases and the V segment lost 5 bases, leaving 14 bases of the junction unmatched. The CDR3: CASSARGTGSSLGNTIYF. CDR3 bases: TGTGCCAGCAGCGCACGCGGGACAGGGTCTTCTCTTGGAAACACCATATATTTT. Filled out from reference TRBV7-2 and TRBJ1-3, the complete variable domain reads GAGVSQSPSNKVTEKGKDVELRCDPISGHTALYWYRQSLGQGLEFLIYFQGNSAPDKSGLPSDRFSAERTGGSVSTLTIQRTQQEDSAVYLCASSARGTGSSLGNTIYFGEGSWLTVV.

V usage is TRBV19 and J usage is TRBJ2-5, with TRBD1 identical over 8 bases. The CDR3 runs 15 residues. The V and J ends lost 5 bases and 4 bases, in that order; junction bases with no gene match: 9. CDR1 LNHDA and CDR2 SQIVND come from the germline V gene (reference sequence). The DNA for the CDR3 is TGTGCCAGTAGTCCTGGACAGGGATTTTCAGAGACCCAGTACTTC. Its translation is CASSPGQGFSETQYF. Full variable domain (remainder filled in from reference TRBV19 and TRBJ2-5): DGGITQSPKYLFRKEGQNVTLSCEQNLNHDAMYWYRQDPGQGLRLIYYSQIVNDFQKGDIAEGYSVSREKKESFPLTVTSAQKNPTAFYLCASSPGQGFSETQYFGPGTRLLVL.

The CDR3 sequence: CASSYSASGATGELFF. The CDR3 nucleotides read TGTGCCAGCAGTTACTCGGCTAGCGGGGCCACCGGGGAGCTGTTTTTT. J is TRBJ2-2 and V is TRBV6-2 or TRBV6-3, with TRBD2 identical over 9 bases. Trimming at V came to 0 bases and at J to 4 bases, leaving 3 bases not matched to a gene. This CDR3 comprises 16 residues. Germline V CDR1 and CDR2: MNHEY, SVGEGT.

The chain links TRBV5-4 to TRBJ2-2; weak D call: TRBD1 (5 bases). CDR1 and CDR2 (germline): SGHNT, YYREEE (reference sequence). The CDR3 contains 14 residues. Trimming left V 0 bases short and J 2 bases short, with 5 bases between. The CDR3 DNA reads TGTGCCAGCAGCTTGGGGACAAACACCGGGGAGCTGTTTTTT. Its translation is CASSLGTNTGELFF.

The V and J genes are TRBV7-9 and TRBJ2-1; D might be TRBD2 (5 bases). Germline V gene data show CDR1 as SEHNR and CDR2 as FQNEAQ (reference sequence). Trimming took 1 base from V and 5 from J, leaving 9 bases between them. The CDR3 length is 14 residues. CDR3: CASSLDPRDNEQFF. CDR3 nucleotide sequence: TGTGCCAGCAGCTTAGACCCGAGGGACAATGAGCAGTTCTTC.

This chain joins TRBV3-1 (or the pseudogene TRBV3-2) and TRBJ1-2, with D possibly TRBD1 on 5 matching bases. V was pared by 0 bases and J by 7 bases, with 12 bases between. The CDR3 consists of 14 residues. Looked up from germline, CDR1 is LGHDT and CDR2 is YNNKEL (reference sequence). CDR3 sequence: CASSQESRVLGYTF. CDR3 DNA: TGTGCCAGCAGCCAAGAGTCCAGGGTCCTTGGCTACACCTTC.

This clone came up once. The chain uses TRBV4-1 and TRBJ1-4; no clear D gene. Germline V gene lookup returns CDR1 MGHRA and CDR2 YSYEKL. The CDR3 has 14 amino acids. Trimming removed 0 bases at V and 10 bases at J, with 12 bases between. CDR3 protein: CASSQDRWSGKLFF. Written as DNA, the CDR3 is TGCGCCAGCAGCCAAGACCGATGGAGCGGAAAACTGTTTTTT.

The CDR3 here is CASSPLPSGMNTEAFF. The CDR3 DNA follows: TGCGCCAGCAGCCCTCTACCCTCAGGGATGAACACTGAAGCTTTCTTT. This chain joins TRBV5-1 and TRBJ1-1; D is possibly TRBD1 (5 bases). The CDR3 loop spans 16 amino acids. V dropped 4 bases and J dropped 0 bases, with 16 bases sitting between them. Germline V lookup: CDR1 SGHRS, CDR2 YFSETQ.

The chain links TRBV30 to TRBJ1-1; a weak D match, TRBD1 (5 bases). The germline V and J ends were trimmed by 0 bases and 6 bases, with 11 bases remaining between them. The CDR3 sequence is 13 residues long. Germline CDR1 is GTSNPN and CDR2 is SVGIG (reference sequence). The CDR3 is CAWSVRGFAEAFF. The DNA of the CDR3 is TGTGCCTGGAGTGTTCGGGGGTTTGCTGAAGCTTTCTTT.

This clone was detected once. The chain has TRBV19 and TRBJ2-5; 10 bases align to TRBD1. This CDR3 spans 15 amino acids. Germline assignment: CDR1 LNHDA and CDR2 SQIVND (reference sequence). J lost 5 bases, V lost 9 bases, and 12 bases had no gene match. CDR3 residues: CASQETGGQGETQYF. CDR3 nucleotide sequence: TGTGCCAGCCAAGAGACAGGGGGCCAGGGGGAGACCCAGTACTTC.